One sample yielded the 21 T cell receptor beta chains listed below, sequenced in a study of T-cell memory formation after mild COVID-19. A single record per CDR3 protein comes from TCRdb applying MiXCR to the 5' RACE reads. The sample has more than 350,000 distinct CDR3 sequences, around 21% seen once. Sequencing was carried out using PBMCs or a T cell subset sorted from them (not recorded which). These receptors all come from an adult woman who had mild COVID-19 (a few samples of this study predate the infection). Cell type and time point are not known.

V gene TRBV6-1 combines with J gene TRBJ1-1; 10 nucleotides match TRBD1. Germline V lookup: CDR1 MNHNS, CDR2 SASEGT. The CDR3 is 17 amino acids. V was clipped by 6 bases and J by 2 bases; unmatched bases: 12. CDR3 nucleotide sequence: TGTGCCAGCAGGACCGGGACAGGGGATGTGGGAAACACTGAAGCTTTCTTT. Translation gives CASRTGTGDVGNTEAFF.

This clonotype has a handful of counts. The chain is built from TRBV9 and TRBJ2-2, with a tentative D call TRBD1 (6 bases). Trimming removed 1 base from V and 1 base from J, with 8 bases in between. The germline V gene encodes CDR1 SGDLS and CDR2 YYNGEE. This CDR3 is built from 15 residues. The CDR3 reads CASSVLGQNTGELFF. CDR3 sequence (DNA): TGTGCCAGCAGCGTACTGGGACAGAACACCGGGGAGCTGTTTTTT.

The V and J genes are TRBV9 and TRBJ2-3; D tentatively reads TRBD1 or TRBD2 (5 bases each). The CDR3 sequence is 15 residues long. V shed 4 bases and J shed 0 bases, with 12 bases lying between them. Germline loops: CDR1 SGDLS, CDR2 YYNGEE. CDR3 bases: TGTGCCAGCAGCATGGGACCAACTAGCACAGATACGCAGTATTTT. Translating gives CASSMGPTSTDTQYF. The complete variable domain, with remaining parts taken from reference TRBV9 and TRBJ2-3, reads DSGVTQTPKHLITATGQRVTLRCSPRSGDLSVYWYQQSLDQGLQFLIQYYNGEERAKGNILERFSAQQFPDLHSELNLSSLELGDSALYFCASSMGPTSTDTQYFGPGTRLTVL.

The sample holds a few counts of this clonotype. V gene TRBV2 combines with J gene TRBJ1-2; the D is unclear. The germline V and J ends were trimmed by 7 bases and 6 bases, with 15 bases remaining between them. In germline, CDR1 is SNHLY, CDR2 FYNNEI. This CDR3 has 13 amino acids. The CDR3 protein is CASNPRTANGYTF. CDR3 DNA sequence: TGTGCCAGCAACCCCCGGACGGCGAATGGCTACACCTTC. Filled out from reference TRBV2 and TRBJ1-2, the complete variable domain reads EPEVTQTPSHQVTQMGQEVILRCVPISNHLYFYWYRQILGQKVEFLVSFYNNEISEKSEIFDDQFSVERPDGSNFTLKIRSTKLEDSAMYFCASNPRTANGYTFGSGTRLTVV.

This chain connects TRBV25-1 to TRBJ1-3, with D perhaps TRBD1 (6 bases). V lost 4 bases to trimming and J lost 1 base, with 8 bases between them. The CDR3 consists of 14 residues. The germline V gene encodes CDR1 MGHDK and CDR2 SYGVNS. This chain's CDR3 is CASSGQASGNTIYF. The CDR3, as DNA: TGTGCCAGCAGTGGACAGGCTTCTGGAAACACCATATATTTT.

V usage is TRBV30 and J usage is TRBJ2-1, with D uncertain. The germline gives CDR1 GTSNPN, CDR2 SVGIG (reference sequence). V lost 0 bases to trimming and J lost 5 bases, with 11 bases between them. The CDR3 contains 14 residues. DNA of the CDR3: TGTGCCTGGAGTGTGAGGATTGGAAACAATGAGCAGTTCTTC. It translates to CAWSVRIGNNEQFF.

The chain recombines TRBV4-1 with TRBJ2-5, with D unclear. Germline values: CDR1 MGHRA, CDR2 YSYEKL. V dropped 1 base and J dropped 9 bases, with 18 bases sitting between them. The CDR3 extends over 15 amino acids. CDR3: CASSQGISEPGSQYF. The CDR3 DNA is TGCGCCAGCAGCCAAGGGATCTCTGAACCCGGGTCCCAGTACTTC.

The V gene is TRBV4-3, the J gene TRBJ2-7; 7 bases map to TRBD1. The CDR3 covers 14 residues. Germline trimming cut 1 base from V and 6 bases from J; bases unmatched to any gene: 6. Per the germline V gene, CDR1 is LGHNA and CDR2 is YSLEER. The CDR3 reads CASSQATGSGEQYF. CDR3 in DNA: TGCGCCAGCAGCCAAGCGACAGGGTCCGGCGAGCAGTACTTC.

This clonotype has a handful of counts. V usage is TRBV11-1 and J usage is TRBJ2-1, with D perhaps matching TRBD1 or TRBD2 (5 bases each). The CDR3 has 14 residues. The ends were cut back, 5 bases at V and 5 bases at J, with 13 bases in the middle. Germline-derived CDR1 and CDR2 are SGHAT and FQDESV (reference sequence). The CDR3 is CASSLGWGNNEQFF. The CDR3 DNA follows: TGTGCCAGCAGCCTCGGGTGGGGGAACAATGAGCAGTTCTTC.

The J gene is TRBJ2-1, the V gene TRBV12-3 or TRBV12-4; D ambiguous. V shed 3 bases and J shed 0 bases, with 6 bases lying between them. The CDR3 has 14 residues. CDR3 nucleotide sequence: TGTGCCAGCAGTTTGGATCACTCCTACAATGAGCAGTTCTTC. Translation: CASSLDHSYNEQFF.

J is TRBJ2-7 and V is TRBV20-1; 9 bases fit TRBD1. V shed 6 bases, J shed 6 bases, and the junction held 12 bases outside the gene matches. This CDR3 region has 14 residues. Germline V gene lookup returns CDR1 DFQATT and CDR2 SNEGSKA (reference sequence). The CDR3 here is CSAVTGTGYFEQYF. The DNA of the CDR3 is TGCAGTGCCGTAACTGGGACAGGGTATTTCGAGCAGTACTTC.

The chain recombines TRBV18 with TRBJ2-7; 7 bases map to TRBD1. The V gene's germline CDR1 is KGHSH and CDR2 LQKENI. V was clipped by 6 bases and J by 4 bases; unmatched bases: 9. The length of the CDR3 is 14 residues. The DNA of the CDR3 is TGTGCCAGCTCGCCCGGGACAGACATATACGAGCAGTACTTC. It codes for CASSPGTDIYEQYF. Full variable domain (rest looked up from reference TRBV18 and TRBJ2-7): NAGVMQNPRHLVRRRGQEARLRCSPMKGHSHVYWYRQLPEEGLKFMVYLQKENIIDESGMPKERFSAEFPKEGPSILRIQQVVRGDSAAYFCASSPGTDIYEQYFGPGTRLTVT.

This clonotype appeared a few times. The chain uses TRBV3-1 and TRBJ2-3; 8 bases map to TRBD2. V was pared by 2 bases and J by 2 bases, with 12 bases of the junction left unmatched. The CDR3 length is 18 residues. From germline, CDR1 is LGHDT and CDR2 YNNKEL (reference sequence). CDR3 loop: CASSQPRRGGPYTDTQYF. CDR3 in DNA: TGTGCCAGCAGCCAACCCCGACGGGGGGGACCATACACAGATACGCAGTATTTT.

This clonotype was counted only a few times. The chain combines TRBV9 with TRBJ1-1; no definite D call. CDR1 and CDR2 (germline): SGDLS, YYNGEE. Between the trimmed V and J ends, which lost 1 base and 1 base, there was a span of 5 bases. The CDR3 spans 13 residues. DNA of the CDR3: TGTGCCAGCAGCGTAAGCCCGAACACTGAAGCTTTCTTT. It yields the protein CASSVSPNTEAFF.

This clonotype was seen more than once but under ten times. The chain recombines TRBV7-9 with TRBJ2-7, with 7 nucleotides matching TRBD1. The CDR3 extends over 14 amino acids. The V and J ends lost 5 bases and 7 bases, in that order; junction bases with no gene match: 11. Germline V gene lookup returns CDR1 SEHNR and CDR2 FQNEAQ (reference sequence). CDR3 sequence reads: CASSDRQGTREQYF. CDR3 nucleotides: TGTGCCAGCAGCGACCGACAGGGAACGAGAGAGCAGTACTTC.

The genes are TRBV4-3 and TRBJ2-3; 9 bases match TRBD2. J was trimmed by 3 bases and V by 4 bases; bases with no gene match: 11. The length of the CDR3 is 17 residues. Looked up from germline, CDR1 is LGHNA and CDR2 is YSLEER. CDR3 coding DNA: TGCGCCAGCAGCCCCACTGCCGCGGGAGGGTGGACAGATACGCAGTATTTT. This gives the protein CASSPTAAGGWTDTQYF.

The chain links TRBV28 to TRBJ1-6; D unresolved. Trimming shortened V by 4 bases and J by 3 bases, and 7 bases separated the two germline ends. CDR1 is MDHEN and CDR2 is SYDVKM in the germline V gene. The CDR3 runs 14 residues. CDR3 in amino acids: CASSSSFYNSPLHF. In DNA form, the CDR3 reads TGTGCCAGCAGTTCCTCTTTCTATAATTCACCCCTCCACTTT.

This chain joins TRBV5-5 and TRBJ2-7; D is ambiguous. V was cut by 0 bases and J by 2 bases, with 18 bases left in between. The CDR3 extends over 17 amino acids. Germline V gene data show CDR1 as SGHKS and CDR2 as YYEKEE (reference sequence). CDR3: CASSLAKEFLTAYEQYF. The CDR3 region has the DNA TGTGCCAGCAGCTTGGCCAAGGAGTTCCTCACGGCCTACGAGCAGTACTTC.

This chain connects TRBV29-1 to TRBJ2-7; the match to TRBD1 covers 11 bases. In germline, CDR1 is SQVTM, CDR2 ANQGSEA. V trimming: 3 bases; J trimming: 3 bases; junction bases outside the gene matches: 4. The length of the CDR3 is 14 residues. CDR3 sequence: CSVDIGTGGYEQYF. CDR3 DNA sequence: TGCAGCGTTGATATCGGGACAGGGGGCTACGAGCAGTACTTC.

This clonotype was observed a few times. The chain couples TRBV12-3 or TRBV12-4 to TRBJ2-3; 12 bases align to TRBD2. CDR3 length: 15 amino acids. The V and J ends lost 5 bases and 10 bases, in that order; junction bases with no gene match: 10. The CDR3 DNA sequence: TGTGCCAGCAGTCCTCCTCTAGCGGGAGGGCCCCCGCAGTATTTT. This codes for CASSPPLAGGPPQYF.

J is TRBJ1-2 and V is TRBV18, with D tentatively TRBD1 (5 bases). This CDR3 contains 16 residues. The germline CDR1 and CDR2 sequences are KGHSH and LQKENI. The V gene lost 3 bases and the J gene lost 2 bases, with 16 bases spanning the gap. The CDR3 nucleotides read TGTGCCAGCTCACCTGATCCTAATCCAGGGAACTATGGCTACACCTTC. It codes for CASSPDPNPGNYGYTF.